This T cell receptor beta chain emerged from a study of beta chain features in type 1 diabetes. Study-wide results and caveats: PCR might preferentially amplify shorter templates, equally in patients and controls. The study found moderately but significantly shorter TCRB CDR3s in all four CD4+ subsets of Type 1 diabetes patients.

TCRB transcripts that were expressed got sequenced, as all of the isolated RNA had been reverse transcribed. Measured with immunoSEQ multiplex PCR; TCRdb has only the in-frame clones, and not every one. In the table there are 620,000 or so clones, around 16% of which are singletons. This clone has more than one count but fewer than ten. The antigen is not known. Germline V gene data show CDR1 as SGHDN and CDR2 as FVKESK. The CDR3 has 13 amino acids. V was trimmed by 6 bases and J by 6 bases, leaving 14 bases between them. Purities in excess of 95% were seen in all sorted populations. This TCR came from a man aged 18 to 30 in good health. The sequenced material came from naive CD4+ T cells from blood. The rearrangement uses TRBV14 and TRBJ1-1; unclear D gene. CDR3 coding DNA: TGTGCCAGCAGTTACGAGGGAACCGCTGAAGCTTTCTTT. It specifies CASSYEGTAEAFF.